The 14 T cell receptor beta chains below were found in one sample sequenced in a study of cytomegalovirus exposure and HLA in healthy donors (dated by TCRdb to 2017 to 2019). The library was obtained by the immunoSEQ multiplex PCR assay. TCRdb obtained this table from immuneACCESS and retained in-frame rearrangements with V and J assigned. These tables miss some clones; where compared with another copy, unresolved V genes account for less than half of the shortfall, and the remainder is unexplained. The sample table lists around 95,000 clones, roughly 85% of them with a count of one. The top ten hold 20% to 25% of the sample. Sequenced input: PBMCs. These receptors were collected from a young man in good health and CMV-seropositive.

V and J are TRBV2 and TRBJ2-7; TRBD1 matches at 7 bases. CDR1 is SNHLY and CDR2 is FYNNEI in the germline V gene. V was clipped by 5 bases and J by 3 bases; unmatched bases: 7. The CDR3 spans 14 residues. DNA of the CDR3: TGTGCCAGCAGTTTTGGCAGGGGGTTCTACGAGCAGTACTTC. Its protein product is CASSFGRGFYEQYF. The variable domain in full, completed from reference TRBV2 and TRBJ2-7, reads EPEVTQTPSHQVTQMGQEVILRCVPISNHLYFYWYRQILGQKVEFLVSFYNNEISEKSEIFDDQFSVERPDGSNFTLKIRSTKLEDSAMYFCASSFGRGFYEQYFGPGTRLTVT.

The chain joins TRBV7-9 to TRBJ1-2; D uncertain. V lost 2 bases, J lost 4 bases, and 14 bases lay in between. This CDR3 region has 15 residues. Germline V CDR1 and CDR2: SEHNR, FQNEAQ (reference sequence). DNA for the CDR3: TGTGCCAGCAGCTTAAGCGGCACTCCGGGCTATGGCTACACCTTC. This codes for CASSLSGTPGYGYTF.

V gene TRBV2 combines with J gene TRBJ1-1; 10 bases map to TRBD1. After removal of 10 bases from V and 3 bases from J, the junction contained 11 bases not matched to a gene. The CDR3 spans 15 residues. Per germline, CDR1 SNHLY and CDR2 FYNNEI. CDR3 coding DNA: TGTGCCATCGCCCGACAGGGGGCGAGGGACACTGAAGCTTTCTTT. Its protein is CAIARQGARDTEAFF.

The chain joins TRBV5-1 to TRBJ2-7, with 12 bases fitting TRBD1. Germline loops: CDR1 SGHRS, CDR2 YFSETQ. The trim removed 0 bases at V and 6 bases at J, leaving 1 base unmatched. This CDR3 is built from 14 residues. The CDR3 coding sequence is TGCGCCAGCAGCTTGGTGGGACAGGGGGCCGAGCAGTACTTC. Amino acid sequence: CASSLVGQGAEQYF. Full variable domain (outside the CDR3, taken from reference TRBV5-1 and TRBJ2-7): KAGVTQTPRYLIKTRGQQVTLSCSPISGHRSVSWYQQTPGQGLQFLFEYFSETQRNKGNFPGRFSGRQFSNSRSEMNVSTLELGDSALYLCASSLVGQGAEQYFGPGTRLTVT.

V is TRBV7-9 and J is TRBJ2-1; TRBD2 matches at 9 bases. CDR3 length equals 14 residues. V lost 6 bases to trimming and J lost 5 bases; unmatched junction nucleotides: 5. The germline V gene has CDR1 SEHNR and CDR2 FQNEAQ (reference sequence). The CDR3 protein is CASSTGTSHNEQFF. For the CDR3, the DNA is TGTGCCAGCAGTACCGGGACTAGCCACAATGAGCAGTTCTTC.

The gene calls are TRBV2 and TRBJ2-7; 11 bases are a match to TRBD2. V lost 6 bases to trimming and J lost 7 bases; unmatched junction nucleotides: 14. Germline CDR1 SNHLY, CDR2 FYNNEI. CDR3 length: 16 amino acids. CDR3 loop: CASRRTSGLRGGEQYF. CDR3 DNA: TGTGCCAGCAGAAGGACTAGCGGGCTTAGAGGGGGGGAGCAGTACTTC.

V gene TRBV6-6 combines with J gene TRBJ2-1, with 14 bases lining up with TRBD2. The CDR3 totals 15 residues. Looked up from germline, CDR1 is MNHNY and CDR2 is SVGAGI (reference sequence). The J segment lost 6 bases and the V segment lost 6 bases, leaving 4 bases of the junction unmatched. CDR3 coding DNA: TGTGCCAGCAGACCAGGGACTAGCGGGAGCAATGAGCAGTTCTTC. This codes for CASRPGTSGSNEQFF.

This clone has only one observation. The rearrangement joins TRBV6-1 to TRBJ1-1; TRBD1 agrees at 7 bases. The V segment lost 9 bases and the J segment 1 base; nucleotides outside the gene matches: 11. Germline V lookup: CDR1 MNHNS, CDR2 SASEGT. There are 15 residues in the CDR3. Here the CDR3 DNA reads TGTGCCAGTGATTACAGGGGAGTTGCGAACACTGAAGCTTTCTTT. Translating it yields CASDYRGVANTEAFF.

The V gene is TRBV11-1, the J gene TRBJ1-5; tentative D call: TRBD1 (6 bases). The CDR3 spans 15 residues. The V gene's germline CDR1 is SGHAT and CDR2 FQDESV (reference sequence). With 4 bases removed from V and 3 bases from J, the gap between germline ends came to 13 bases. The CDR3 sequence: CASSYRDTDNQPQHF. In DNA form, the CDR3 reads TGTGCCAGCAGCTATCGGGACACGGACAATCAGCCCCAGCATTTT.

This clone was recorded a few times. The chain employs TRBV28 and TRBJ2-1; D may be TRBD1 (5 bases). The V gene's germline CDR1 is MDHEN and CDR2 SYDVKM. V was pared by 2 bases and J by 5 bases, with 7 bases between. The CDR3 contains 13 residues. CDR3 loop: CASSLGAHNEQFF. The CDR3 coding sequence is TGTGCCAGCAGTTTAGGGGCACACAATGAGCAGTTCTTC.

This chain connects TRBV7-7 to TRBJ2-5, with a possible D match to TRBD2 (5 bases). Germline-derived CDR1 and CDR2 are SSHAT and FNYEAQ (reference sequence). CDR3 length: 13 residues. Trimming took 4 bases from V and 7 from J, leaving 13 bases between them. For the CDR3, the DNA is TGTGCCAGCAGCTCCGATAACCGGGGGACCCAGTACTTC. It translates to CASSSDNRGTQYF. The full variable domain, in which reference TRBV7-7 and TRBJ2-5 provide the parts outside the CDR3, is GAGVSQSPRYKVTKRGQDVTLRCDPISSHATLYWYQQALGQGPEFLTYFNYEAQPDKSGLPSDRFSAERPEGSISTLTIQRTEQRDSAMYRCASSSDNRGTQYFGPGTRLLVL.

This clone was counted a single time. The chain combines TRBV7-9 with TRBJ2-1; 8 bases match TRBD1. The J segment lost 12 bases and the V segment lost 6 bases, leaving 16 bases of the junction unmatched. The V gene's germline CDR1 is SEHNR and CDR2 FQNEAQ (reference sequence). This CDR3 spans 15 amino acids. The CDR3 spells CASRHGTGRNDWQFF. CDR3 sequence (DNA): TGTGCCAGCAGACACGGGACAGGCCGTAACGATTGGCAGTTCTTC.

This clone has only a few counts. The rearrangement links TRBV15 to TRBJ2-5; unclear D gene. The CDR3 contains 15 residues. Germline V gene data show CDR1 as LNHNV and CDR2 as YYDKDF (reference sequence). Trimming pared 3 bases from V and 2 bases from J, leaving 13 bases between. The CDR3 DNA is TGTGCCACCAGCAGTGGATTCGGAGCTCAAGAGACCCAGTACTTC. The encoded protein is CATSSGFGAQETQYF.

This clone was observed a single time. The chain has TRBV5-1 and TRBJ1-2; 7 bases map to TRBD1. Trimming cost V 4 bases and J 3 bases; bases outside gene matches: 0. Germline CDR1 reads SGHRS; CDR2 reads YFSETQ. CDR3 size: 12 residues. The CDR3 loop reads CASSDRDYGYTF. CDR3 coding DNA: TGCGCCAGCAGCGACAGGGACTATGGCTACACCTTC.